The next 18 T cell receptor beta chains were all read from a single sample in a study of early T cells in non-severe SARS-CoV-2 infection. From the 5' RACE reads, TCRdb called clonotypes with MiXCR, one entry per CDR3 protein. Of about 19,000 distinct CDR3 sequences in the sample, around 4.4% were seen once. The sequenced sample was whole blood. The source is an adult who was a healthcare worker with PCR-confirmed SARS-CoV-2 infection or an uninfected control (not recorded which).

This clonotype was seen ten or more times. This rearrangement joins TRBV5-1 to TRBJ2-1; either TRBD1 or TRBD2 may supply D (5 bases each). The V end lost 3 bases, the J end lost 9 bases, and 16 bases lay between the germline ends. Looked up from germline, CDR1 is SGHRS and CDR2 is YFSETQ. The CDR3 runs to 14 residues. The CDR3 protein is CASSSGTGGGEQFF. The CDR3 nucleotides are TGCGCCAGCAGCTCCGGGACCGGTGGGGGTGAGCAGTTCTTC.

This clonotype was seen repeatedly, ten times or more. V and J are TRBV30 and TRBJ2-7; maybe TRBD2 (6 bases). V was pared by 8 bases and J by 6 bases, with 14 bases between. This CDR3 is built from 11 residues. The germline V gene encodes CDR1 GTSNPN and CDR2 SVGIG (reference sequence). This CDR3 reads CAGGRPSEQYF. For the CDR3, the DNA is TGTGCCGGGGGGAGGCCCTCCGAGCAGTACTTC.

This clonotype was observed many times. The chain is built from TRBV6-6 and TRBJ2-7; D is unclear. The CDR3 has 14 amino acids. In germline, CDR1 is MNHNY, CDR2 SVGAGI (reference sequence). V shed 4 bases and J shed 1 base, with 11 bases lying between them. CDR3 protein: CASSFDVRSYEQYF. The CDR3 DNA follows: TGTGCCAGCAGTTTCGATGTACGATCCTACGAGCAGTACTTC.

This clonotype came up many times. The CDR3 nucleotides read TGTGCCAGCAGAGCACCGGGACGGGGAATGGGGGACACCATATATTTT. Encoded protein: CASRAPGRGMGDTIYF. This chain connects TRBV12-3 or TRBV12-4 to TRBJ1-3; maybe TRBD1 (5 bases). The V end lost 6 bases, the J end lost 8 bases, and 23 bases lay between the germline ends. The CDR3 consists of 16 residues.

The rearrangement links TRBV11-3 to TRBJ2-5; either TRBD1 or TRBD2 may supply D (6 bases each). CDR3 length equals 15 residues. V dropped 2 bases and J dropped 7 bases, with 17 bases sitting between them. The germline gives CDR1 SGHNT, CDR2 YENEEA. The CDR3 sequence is CASSLHSGAAGTQYF. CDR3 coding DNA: TGTGCCAGCAGCTTACATTCGGGGGCGGCTGGGACCCAGTACTTC. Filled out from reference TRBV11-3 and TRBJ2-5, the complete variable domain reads EAGVVQSPRYKIIEKKQPVAFWCNPISGHNTLYWYLQNLGQGPELLIRYENEEAVDDSQLPKDRFSAERLKGVDSTLKIQPAELGDSAVYLCASSLHSGAAGTQYFGPGTRLLVL.

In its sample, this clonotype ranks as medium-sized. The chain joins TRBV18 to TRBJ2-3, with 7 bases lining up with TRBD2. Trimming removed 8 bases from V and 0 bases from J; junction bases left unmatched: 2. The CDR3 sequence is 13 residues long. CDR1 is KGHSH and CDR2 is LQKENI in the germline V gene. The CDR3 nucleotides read TGTGCCAGCCGGACTAGGAGCACAGATACGCAGTATTTT. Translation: CASRTRSTDTQYF.

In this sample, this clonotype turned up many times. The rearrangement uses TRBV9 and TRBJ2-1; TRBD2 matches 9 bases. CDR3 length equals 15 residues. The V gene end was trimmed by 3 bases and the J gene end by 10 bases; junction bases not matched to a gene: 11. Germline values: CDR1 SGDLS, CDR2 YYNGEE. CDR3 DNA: TGTGCCAGCAGCGCCGCCGGGACTAGCCGGCGGGAGCAGTTCTTC. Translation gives CASSAAGTSRREQFF.

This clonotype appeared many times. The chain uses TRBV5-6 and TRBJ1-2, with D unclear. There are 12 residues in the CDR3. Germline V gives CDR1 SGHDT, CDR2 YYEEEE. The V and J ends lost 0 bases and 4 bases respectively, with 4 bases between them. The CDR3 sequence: CASSLELYGYTF. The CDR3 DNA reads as TGTGCCAGCAGCTTGGAACTCTATGGCTACACCTTC. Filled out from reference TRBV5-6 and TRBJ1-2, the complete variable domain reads DAGVTQSPTHLIKTRGQQVTLRCSPKSGHDTVSWYQQALGQGPQFIFQYYEEEERQRGNFPDRFSGHQFPNYSSELNVNALLLGDSALYLCASSLELYGYTFGSGTRLTVV.

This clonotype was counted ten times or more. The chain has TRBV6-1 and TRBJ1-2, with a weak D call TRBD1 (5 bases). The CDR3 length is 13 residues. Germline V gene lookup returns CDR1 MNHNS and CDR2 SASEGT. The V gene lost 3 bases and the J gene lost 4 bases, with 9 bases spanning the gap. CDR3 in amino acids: CASSDVTAYGYTF. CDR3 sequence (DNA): TGTGCCAGCAGTGATGTGACAGCCTATGGCTACACCTTC.

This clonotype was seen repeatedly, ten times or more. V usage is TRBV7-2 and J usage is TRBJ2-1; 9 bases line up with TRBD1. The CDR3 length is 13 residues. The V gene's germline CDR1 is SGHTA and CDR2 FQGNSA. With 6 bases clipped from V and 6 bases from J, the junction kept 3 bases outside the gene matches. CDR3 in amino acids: CASSWTGVNEQFF. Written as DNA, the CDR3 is TGTGCCAGCAGTTGGACAGGGGTCAATGAGCAGTTCTTC.

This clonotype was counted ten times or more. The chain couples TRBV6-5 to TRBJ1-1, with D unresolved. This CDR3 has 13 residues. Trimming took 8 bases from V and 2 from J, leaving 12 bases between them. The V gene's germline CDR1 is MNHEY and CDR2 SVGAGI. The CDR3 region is CASLRSKNTEAFF. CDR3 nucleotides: TGTGCCAGCCTACGTTCCAAAAACACTGAAGCTTTCTTT.

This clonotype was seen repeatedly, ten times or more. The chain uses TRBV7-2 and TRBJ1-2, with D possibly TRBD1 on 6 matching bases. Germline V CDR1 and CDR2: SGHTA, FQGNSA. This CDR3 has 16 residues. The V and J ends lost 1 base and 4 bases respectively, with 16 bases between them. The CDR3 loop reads CASSLGPQGSGYGYTF. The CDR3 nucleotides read TGTGCCAGCAGCTTAGGGCCACAGGGTAGTGGCTATGGCTACACCTTC.

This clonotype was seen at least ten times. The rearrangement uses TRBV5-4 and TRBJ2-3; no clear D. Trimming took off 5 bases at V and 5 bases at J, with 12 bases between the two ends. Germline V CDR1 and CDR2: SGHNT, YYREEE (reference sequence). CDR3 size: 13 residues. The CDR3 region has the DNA TGTGCCAGCAGACCCTCCGGACGAGATACGCAGTATTTT. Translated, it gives CASRPSGRDTQYF.

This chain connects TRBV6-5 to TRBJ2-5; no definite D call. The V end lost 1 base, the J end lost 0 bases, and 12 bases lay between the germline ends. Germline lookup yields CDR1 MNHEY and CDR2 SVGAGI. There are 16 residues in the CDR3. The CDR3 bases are TGTGCCAGCAGTTACTTAAACCCCAGGTACCAAGAGACCCAGTACTTC. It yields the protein CASSYLNPRYQETQYF.

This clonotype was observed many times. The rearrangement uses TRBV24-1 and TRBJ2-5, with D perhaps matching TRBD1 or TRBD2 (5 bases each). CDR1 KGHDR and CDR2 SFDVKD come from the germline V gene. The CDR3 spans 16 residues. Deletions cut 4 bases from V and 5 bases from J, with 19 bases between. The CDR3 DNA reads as TGTGCCACCAGTGACTCGGGACCCCTGGGGATGGAGACCCAGTACTTC. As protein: CATSDSGPLGMETQYF.

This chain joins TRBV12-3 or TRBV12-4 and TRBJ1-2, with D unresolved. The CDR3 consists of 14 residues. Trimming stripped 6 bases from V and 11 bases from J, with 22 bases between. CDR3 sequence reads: CASSRDIAKREYTF. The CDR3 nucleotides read TGTGCCAGCAGCCGAGACATCGCAAAAAGGGAGTACACCTTC.

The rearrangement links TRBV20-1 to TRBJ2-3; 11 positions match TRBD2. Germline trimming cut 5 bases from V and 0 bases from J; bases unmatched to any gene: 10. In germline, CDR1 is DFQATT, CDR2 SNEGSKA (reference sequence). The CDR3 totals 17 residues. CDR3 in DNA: TGCAGTGCTGGGCTAGCGGGGGGAAACCCTAGCACAGATACGCAGTATTTT. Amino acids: CSAGLAGGNPSTDTQYF.

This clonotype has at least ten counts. The CDR3 loop reads CASSLGRQGGYTF. DNA for the CDR3: TGCGCCAGCAGCTTGGGTCGACAGGGAGGCTACACCTTC. The chain uses TRBV5-1 and TRBJ1-2, with 7 bases fitting TRBD1. Germline V gene data show CDR1 as SGHRS and CDR2 as YFSETQ. This CDR3 has 13 residues. The V and J ends lost 0 bases and 8 bases, in that order; junction bases with no gene match: 4. The full variable domain, its missing parts supplied by reference TRBV5-1 and TRBJ1-2, is KAGVTQTPRYLIKTRGQQVTLSCSPISGHRSVSWYQQTPGQGLQFLFEYFSETQRNKGNFPGRFSGRQFSNSRSEMNVSTLELGDSALYLCASSLGRQGGYTFGSGTRLTVV.